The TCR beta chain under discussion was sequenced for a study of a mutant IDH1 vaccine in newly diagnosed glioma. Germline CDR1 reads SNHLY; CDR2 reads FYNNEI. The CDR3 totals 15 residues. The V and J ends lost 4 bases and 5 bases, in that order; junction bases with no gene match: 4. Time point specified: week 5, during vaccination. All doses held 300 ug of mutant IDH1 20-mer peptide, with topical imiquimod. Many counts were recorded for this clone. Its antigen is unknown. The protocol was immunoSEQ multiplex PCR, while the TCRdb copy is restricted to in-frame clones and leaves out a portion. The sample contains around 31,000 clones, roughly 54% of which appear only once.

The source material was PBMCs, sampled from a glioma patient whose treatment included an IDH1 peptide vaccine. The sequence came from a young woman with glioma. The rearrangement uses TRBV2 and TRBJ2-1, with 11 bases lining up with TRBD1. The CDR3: CASSVRTGGDNEQFF. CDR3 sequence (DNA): TGTGCCAGCAGTGTAAGGACAGGGGGCGACAATGAGCAGTTCTTC.